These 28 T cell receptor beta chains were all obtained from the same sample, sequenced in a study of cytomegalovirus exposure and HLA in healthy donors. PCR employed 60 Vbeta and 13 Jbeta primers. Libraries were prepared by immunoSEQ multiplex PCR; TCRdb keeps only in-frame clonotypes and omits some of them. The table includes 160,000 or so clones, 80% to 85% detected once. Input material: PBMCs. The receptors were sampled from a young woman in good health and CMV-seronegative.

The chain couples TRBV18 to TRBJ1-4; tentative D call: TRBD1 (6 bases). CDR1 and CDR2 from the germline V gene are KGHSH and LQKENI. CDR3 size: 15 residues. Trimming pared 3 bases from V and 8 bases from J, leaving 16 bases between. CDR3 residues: CASSPAGARGEKLFF. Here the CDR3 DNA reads TGTGCCAGCTCACCTGCAGGGGCTCGCGGGGAAAAACTGTTTTTT.

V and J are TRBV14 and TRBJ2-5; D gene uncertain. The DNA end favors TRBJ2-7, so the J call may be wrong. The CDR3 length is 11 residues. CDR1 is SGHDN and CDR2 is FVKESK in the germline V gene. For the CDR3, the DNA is TGTGCCAGCGCTAAGTATTACGAGCAGTACTTC. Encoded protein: CASAKYYEQYF.

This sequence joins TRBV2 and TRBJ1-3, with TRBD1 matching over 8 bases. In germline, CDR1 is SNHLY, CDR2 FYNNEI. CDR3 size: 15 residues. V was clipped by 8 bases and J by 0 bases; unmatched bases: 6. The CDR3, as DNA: TGTGCCAGCCACAGGGACAGGAACTCTGGAAACACCATATATTTT. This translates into CASHRDRNSGNTIYF.

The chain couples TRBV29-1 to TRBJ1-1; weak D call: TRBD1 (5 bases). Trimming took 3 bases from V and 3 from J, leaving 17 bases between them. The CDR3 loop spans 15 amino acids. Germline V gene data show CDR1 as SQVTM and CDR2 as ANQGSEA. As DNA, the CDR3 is TGCAGCGTTGATGGGTTAGACAGATGGTACACTGAAGCTTTCTTT. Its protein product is CSVDGLDRWYTEAFF.

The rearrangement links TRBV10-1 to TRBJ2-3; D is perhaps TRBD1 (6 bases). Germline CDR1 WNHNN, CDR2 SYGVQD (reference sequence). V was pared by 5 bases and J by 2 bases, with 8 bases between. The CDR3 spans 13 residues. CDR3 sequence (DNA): TGCGCCAGCAGTCGACAGGTCACAGATACGCAGTATTTT. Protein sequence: CASSRQVTDTQYF.

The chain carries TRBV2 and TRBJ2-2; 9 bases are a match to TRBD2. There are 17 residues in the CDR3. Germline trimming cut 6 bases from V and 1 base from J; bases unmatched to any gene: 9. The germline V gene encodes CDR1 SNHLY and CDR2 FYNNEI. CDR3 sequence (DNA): TGTGCCAGCAGGAGCGGGGGGCGGACCGTGAACACCGGGGAGCTGTTTTTT. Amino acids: CASRSGGRTVNTGELFF.

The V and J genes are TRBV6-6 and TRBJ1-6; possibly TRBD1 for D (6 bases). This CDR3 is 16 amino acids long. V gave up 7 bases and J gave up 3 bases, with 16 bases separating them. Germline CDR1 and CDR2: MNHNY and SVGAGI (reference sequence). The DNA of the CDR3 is TGTGCCAGCACTTCAAGTAGGGGGTTCTATAATTCACCCCTCCACTTT. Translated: CASTSSRGFYNSPLHF.

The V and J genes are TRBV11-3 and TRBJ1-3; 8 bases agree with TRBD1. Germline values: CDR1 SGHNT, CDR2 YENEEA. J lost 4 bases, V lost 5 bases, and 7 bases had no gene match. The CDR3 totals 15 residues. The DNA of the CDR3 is TGTGCCAGCAGCGTCCAGGGGGCGCGGGGAAACACCATATATTTT. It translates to CASSVQGARGNTIYF.

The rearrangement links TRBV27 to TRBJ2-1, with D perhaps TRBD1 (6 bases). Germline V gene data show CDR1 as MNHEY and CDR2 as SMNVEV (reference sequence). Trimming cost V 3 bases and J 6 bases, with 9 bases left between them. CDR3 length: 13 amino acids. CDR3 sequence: CASSLDRGNEQFF. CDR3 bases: TGTGCCAGCAGTTTGGACAGAGGCAATGAGCAGTTCTTC.

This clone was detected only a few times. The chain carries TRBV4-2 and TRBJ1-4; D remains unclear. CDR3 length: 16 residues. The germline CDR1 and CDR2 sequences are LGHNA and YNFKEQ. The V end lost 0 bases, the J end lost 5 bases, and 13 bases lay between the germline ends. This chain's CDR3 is CASSQEPTSPNEKLFF. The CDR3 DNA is TGTGCCAGCAGCCAAGAGCCGACATCTCCGAATGAAAAACTGTTTTTT.

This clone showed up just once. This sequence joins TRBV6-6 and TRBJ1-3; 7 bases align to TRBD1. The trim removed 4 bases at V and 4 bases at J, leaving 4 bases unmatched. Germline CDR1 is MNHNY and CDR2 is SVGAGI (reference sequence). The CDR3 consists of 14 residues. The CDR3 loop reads CASSLTGNGNTIYF. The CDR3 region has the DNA TGTGCCAGCAGTTTGACAGGGAACGGAAACACCATATATTTT.

CDR3 DNA: TGCGCCAGCAGCCTTCAATCACAGGGGCCTAACTATGGCTACACCTTC. This codes for CASSLQSQGPNYGYTF. J is TRBJ1-2 and V is TRBV4-3, with 7 nucleotides matching TRBD1. J gave up 0 bases and V 4 bases, and 8 bases lay outside the gene matches. The germline CDR1 and CDR2 sequences are LGHNA and YSLEER. The length of the CDR3 is 16 residues.

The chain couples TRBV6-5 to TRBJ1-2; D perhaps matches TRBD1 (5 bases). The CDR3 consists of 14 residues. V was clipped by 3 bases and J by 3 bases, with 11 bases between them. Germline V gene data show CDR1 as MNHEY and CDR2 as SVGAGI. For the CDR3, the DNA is TGTGCCAGCAGTTATGCGCGGGGCTACTATGGCTACACCTTC. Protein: CASSYARGYYGYTF.

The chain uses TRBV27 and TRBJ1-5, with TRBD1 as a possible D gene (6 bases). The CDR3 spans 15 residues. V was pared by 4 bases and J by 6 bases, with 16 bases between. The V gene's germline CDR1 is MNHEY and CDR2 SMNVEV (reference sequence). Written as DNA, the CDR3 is TGTGCCAGCAGTTCCCCGGGGGGGCGCGGTCAGCCCCAGCATTTT. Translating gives CASSSPGGRGQPQHF.

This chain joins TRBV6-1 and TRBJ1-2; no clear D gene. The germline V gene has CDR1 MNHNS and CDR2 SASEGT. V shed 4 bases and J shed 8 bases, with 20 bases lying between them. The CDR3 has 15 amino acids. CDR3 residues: CASSGFADPSRGYTF. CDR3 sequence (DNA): TGTGCCAGCAGTGGCTTTGCTGACCCTTCTAGGGGCTACACCTTC.

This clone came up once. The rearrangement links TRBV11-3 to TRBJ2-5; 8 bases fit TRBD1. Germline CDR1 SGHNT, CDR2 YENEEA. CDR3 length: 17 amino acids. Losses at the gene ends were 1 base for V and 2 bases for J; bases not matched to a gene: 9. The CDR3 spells CASSLGLLGQGQETQYF. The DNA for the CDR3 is TGTGCCAGCAGCTTAGGTTTGCTTGGACAGGGACAAGAGACCCAGTACTTC.

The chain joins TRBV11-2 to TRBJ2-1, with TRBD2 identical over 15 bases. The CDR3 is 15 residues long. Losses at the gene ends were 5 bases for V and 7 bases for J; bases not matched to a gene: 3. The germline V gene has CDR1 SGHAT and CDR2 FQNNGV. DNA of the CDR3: TGTGCCAGCAGCCCGGGACTAGCGGGGGGAAATGAGCAGTTCTTC. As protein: CASSPGLAGGNEQFF.

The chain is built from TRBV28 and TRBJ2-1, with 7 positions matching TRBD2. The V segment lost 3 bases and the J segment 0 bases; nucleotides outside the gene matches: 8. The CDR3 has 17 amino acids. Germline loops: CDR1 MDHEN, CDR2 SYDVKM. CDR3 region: CASSFSLADPSYNEQFF. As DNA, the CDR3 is TGTGCCAGCAGTTTCTCCCTAGCGGACCCCTCCTACAATGAGCAGTTCTTC.

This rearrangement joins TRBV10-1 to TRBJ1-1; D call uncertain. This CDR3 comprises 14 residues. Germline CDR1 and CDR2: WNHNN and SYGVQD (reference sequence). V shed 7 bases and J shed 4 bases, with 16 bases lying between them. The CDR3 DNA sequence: TGCGCCAGCACCCCCGTGGCGGGGAGCACTGAAGCTTTCTTT. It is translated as CASTPVAGSTEAFF.

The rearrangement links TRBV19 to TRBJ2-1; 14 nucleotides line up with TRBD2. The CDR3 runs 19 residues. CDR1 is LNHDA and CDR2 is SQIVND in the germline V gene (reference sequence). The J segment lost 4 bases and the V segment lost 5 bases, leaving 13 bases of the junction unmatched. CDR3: CASSSRDSGLAGGYNEQFF. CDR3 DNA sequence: TGTGCCAGTAGTTCCCGGGACAGCGGACTAGCGGGGGGTTACAATGAGCAGTTCTTC.

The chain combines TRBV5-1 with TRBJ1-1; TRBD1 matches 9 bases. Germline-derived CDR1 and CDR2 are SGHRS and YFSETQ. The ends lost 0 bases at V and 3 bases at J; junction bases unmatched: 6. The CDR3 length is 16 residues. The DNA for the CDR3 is TGCGCCAGCAGCTTGGATCTACAGGGGGCCGACACTGAAGCTTTCTTT. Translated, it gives CASSLDLQGADTEAFF.

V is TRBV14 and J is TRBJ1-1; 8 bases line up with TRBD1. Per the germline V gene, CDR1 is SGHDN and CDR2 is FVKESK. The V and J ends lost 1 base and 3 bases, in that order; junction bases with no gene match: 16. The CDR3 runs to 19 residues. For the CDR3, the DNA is TGTGCCAGCAGCCAAGCCGGGACAGGCTTTAGGGGGGTTTACACTGAAGCTTTCTTT. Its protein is CASSQAGTGFRGVYTEAFF.

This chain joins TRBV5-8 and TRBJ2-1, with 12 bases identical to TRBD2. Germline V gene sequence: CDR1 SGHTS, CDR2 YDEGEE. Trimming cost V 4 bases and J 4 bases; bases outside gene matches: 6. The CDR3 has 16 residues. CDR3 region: CASSRGLAGPYNEQFF. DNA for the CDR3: TGTGCCAGCAGCAGGGGACTAGCGGGCCCTTACAATGAGCAGTTCTTC.

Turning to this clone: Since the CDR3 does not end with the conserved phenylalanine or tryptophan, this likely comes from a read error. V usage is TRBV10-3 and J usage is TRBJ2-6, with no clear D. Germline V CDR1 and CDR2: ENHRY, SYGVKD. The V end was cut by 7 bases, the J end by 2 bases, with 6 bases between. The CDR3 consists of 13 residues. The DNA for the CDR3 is TGTGCCATCACCGACCCTGGGGCCAACGTCCTGACTCTC. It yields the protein CAITDPGANVLTL.

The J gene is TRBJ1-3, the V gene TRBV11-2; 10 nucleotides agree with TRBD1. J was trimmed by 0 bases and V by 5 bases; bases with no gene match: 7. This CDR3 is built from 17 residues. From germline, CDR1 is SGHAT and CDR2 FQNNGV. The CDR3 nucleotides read TGTGCCAGCAGCCAGACAGGGGGCGACTACTCTGGAAACACCATATATTTT. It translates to CASSQTGGDYSGNTIYF.

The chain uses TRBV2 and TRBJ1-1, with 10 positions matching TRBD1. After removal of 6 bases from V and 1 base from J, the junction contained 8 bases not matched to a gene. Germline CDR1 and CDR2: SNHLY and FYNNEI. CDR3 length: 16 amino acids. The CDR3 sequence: CASRTKWDRGNTEAFF. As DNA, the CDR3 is TGTGCCAGCAGGACGAAGTGGGACAGGGGGAACACTGAAGCTTTCTTT.

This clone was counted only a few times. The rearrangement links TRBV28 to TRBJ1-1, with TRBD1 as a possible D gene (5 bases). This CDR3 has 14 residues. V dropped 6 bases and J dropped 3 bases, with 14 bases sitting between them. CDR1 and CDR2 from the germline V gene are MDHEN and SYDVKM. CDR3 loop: CASSPAGMDTEAFF. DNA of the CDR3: TGTGCCAGCAGCCCCGCAGGGATGGACACTGAAGCTTTCTTT.

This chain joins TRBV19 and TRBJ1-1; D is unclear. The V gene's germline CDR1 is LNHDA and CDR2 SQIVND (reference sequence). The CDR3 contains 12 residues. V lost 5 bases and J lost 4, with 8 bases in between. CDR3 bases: TGTGCCAGTAGTCCCAGTGGCACTGAAGCTTTCTTT. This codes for CASSPSGTEAFF.